This T cell receptor beta chain derives from a study of cytomegalovirus exposure and HLA in healthy donors. J gave up 4 bases and V 3 bases, and 4 bases lay outside the gene matches. There are 15 residues in the CDR3. Per germline, CDR1 MNHEY and CDR2 SVGAGI. This table comes from immunoSEQ multiplex PCR, and its TCRdb copy is limited to in-frame clones, with some not included. The table shows around 220,000 clones, with about 86% occurring only once. The V gene is TRBV6-5, the J gene TRBJ2-5; 11 bases align to TRBD2. The receptor was derived from a woman aged 18-29 years in good health and CMV-seronegative. Material: PBMCs. The DNA for the CDR3 is TGTGCCAGCAGTTATCCCGGGACTAGCGGAGAGACCCAGTACTTC. Translating it yields CASSYPGTSGETQYF.